A selection of T cell receptor beta chains follows, all from one sample in a study of blood T cell repertoires in COVID-19. This table comes from immunoSEQ multiplex PCR, and its TCRdb copy is limited to in-frame clones, with some not included. This sample yields fewer than 250,000 clones, of which around 86% are seen a single time; approximately 6% belongs to the top ten. The specimen sequenced was peripheral blood. These receptors were taken from a woman of 80 years or more with COVID-19, enrolled during active disease. Each CDR3 is given with its conserved first and last residue. The D gene is left open where the match is weak. The size field is filled for only some rows; it gives once, few, many or a size class.

d_call: TRBD1
v_call: TRBV7-9
clone_size: -
j_call: TRBJ2-6
cdr3_nt: TGTGCCAGCAGCCCTCCCGGGACAGGGGTTACTGCTGGGGCCAACGTCCTGACTTTC
cdr3_aa: CASSPPGTGVTAGANVLTF

d_call: TRBD2
v_call: TRBV7-2
clone_size: -
j_call: TRBJ2-3
cdr3_nt: TGTGCCAGCAGCTTAGATGCTAGCGGGGGGACAGATACGCAGTATTTT
cdr3_aa: CASSLDASGGTDTQYF

d_call: TRBD1
v_call: TRBV3-1/TRBV3-2
clone_size: -
j_call: TRBJ1-1
cdr3_nt: TGTGCCAGCAGCCAATCGACAGGGGGCCGCACTGAAGCTTTCTTT
cdr3_aa: CASSQSTGGRTEAFF

d_call: TRBD2
v_call: TRBV3-1/TRBV3-2
clone_size: -
j_call: TRBJ2-1
cdr3_nt: TGTGCCAGCAGCCATCTAGCGGACAATGAGCAGTTCTTC
cdr3_aa: CASSHLADNEQFF

d_call: -
v_call: TRBV11-2
clone_size: -
j_call: TRBJ1-4
cdr3_nt: TGTGCCAGCAGCTTAGCGGTCTTTAATGAAAAACTGTTTTTT
cdr3_aa: CASSLAVFNEKLFF

d_call: -
v_call: TRBV30
clone_size: -
j_call: TRBJ2-2
cdr3_nt: TGTGCCTGGGGAAGGACAGAGAACACCGGGGAGCTGTTTTTT
cdr3_aa: CAWGRTENTGELFF

d_call: TRBD2
v_call: TRBV6-1
clone_size: few
j_call: TRBJ2-2
cdr3_nt: TGTGCCAGCAGTGAAGTGGGAGGGATTGCCGGGGAGCTGTTTTTT
cdr3_aa: CASSEVGGIAGELFF

d_call: TRBD1
v_call: TRBV5-4
clone_size: -
j_call: TRBJ1-4
cdr3_nt: TGTGCCAGCAGCTTGGAAGGACAGGGACTTAATGAAAAACTGTTTTTT
cdr3_aa: CASSLEGQGLNEKLFF

d_call: TRBD2
v_call: TRBV3-1/TRBV3-2
clone_size: -
j_call: TRBJ2-1
cdr3_nt: TGTGCCAGCACTGGAGGGACTAGCGGGTTCTACAATGAGCAGTTCTTC
cdr3_aa: CASTGGTSGFYNEQFF

d_call: -
v_call: TRBV28
clone_size: -
j_call: TRBJ1-6
cdr3_nt: TGTGCCAGCAGTTTAGACAGTAATTCACCCCTCCACTTT
cdr3_aa: CASSLDSNSPLHF